This passage covers 10 T cell receptor beta chains from one sample sequenced in a study of long-term antiretroviral therapy in people with HIV. Sequencing used immunoSEQ v3.0 at survey level. Profiled with immunoSEQ multiplex PCR; TCRdb holds only in-frame clones, not every one. In the table there are around 30,000 clones, approximately 81% of which are singletons. The material sequenced was unsorted PBMCs, taken 2.3 years after starting antiretroviral therapy. The source of these receptors is a man between 35 and 55 years old with HIV.

The chain has TRBV7-9 and TRBJ2-5; D call uncertain. TRBJ2-7 explains the end of the DNA better; the J call may be wrong. Germline-derived CDR1 and CDR2 are SEHNR and FQNEAQ (reference sequence). This CDR3 spans 14 amino acids. The chain's CDR3 is CASSLGLLGYEQYF. Here the CDR3 DNA reads TGTGCCAGCAGCTTAGGCCTCCTTGGCTACGAGCAGTACTTC.

A single count supports this clone. For the CDR3, the DNA is TGTGCCAGCAGTCGCTACGGGGTGTTAGTCTACGAGCAGTACTTC. Protein sequence: CASSRYGVLVYEQYF. The chain joins TRBV28 to TRBJ2-7; D perhaps matches TRBD2 (5 bases). V lost 5 bases and J 3 bases, leaving 17 bases between the germline ends. The CDR3 has 15 residues. CDR1 is MDHEN and CDR2 is SYDVKM in the germline V gene.

The genes are TRBV7-2 and TRBJ1-5, with D unclear. The CDR3 is 13 residues long. V was cut by 2 bases and J by 8 bases, with 10 bases left in between. In germline, CDR1 is SGHTA, CDR2 FQGNSA. CDR3 residues: CASSLFIGEPQHF. The CDR3 nucleotides read TGTGCCAGCAGCTTATTCATTGGGGAGCCCCAGCATTTT.

The V call is TRBV11-3, the J call TRBJ2-7, with a tentative D call TRBD2 (8 bases). Germline V CDR1 and CDR2: SGHNT, YENEEA. The CDR3 has 14 amino acids. Trimming removed 6 bases from V and 2 bases from J, with 14 bases in between. This chain's CDR3 is CASSPGGLAYEQYF. In DNA form, the CDR3 reads TGTGCCAGCAGTCCAGGGGGACTAGCCTACGAGCAGTACTTC.

This clone was picked up one time. The chain employs TRBV13 and TRBJ2-3; 8 bases agree with TRBD2. J was trimmed by 1 base and V by 0 bases; bases with no gene match: 0. The germline V gene encodes CDR1 PRHDT and CDR2 FYEKMQ (reference sequence). The CDR3 sequence is 15 residues long. CDR3 coding DNA: TGTGCCAGCAGCTTAGGACTAGCGGGCACAGATACGCAGTATTTT. Encoded protein: CASSLGLAGTDTQYF. The whole variable domain, remainder taken from reference TRBV13 and TRBJ2-3, is AAGVIQSPRHLIKEKRETATLKCYPIPRHDTVYWYQQGPGQDPQFLISFYEKMQSDKGSIPDRFSAQQFSDYHSELNMSSLELGDSALYFCASSLGLAGTDTQYFGPGTRLTVL.

J is TRBJ1-1 and V is TRBV5-1; D is uncertain. Trimming took 0 bases from V and 0 from J, leaving 3 bases between them. The CDR3 loop spans 13 amino acids. Looked up from germline, CDR1 is SGHRS and CDR2 is YFSETQ. CDR3 region: CASSLDVNTEAFF. The CDR3 nucleotides read TGCGCCAGCAGCTTGGATGTGAACACTGAAGCTTTCTTT.

The CDR3 loop is CASSRDGAYNEQFF. In DNA, the CDR3 is TGTGCCAGCAGCCGAGACGGAGCCTACAATGAGCAGTTCTTC. The V call is TRBV6-5, the J call TRBJ2-1; D remains unclear. This CDR3 is 14 amino acids long. V lost 6 bases to trimming and J lost 2 bases, with 11 bases between them. From germline, CDR1 is MNHEY and CDR2 SVGAGI.

This chain connects TRBV12-1 to TRBJ2-1; the listed D gene, TRBD2, was not tested against the DNA. TRBV12-1 is a documented pseudogene. The CDR3 is 16 residues long. CDR3 sequence reads: CASSLWPLAGINEQFF. The DNA for the CDR3 is TGTGCCAGCAGCCTCTGGCCCCTAGCGGGAATCAATGAGCAGTTCTTC.

The V call is TRBV27, the J call TRBJ1-2; 8 bases match TRBD1. The CDR3 covers 17 residues. The germline V gene encodes CDR1 MNHEY and CDR2 SMNVEV (reference sequence). Trimming cost V 3 bases and J 0 bases; bases outside gene matches: 9. The CDR3 region has the DNA TGTGCCAGCAGTTTCCGTCCCCAGGGGGCCTCTAACTATGGCTACACCTTC. This codes for CASSFRPQGASNYGYTF.

This chain joins TRBV30 and TRBJ1-6; D may be TRBD1 (5 bases). Between the trimmed V and J ends, which lost 0 bases and 5 bases, there was a span of 5 bases. Germline V gene lookup returns CDR1 GTSNPN and CDR2 SVGIG (reference sequence). This CDR3 has 13 amino acids. The CDR3 region is CAWSVRDNSPLHF. CDR3 in DNA: TGTGCCTGGAGTGTCAGGGATAATTCACCCCTCCACTTT.